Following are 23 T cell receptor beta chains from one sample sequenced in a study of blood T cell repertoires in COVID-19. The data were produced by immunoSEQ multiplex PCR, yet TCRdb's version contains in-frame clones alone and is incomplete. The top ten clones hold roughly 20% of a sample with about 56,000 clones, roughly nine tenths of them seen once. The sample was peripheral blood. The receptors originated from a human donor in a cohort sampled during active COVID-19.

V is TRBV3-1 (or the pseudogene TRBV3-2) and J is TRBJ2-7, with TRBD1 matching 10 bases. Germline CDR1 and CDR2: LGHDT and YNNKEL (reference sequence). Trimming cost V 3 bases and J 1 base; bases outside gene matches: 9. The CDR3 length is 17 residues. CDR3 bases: TGTGCCAGCAGCCATCCGGGACAGGGGTTCGTTTCCTACGAGCAGTACTTC. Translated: CASSHPGQGFVSYEQYF.

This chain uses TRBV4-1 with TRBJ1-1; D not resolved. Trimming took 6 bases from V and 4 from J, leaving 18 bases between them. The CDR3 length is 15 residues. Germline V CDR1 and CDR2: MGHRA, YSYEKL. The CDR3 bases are TGCGCCAGCAGGTCGACCCACGGGAGTATCACTGAAGCTTTCTTT. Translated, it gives CASRSTHGSITEAFF.

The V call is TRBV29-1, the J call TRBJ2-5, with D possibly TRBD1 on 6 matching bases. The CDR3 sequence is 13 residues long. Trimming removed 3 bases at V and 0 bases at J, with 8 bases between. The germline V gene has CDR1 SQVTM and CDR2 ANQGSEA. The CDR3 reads CSVDWDNQETQYF. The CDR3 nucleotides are TGCAGCGTTGATTGGGACAACCAAGAGACCCAGTACTTC.

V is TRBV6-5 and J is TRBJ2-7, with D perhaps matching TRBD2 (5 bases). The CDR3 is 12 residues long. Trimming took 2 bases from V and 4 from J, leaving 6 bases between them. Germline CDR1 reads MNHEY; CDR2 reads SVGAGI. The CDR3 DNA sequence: TGTGCCAGCAGTTACCCGGGGTACGAGCAGTACTTC. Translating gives CASSYPGYEQYF.

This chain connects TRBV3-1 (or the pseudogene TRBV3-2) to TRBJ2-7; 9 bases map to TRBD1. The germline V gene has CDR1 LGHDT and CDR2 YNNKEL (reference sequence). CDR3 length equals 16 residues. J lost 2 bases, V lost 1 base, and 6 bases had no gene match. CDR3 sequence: CASSQVGTGRAYEQYF. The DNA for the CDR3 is TGTGCCAGCAGCCAAGTGGGGACAGGGCGGGCCTACGAGCAGTACTTC.

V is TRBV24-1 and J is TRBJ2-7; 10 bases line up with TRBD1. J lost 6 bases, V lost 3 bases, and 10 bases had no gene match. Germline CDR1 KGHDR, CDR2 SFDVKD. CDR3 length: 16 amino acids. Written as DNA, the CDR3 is TGTGCCACCAGTGATCCCGGGACAGGGGCCGGGGGCGAGCAGTACTTC. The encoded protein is CATSDPGTGAGGEQYF.

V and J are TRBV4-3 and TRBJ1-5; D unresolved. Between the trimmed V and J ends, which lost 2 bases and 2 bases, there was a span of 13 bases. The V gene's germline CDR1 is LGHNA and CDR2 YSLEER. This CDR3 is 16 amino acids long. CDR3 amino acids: CASSQSVSQGNQPQHF. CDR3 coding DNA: TGCGCCAGCAGCCAATCGGTCAGCCAGGGCAATCAGCCCCAGCATTTT.

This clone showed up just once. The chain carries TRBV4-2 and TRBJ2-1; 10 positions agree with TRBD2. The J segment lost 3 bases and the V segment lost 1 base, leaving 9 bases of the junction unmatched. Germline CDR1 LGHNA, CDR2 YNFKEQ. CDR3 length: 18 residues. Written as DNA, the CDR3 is TGTGCCAGCAGCCAAGGGGGTGGGGCTAGCGGGGGCTACAATGAGCAGTTCTTC. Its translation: CASSQGGGASGGYNEQFF.

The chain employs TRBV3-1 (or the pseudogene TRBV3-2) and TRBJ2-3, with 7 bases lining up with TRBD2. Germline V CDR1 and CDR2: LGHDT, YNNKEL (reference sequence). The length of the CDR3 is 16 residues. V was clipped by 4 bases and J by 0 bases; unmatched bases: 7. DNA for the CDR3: TGTGCCAGCAGCCTGAGACTAGCCCCTAGCACAGATACGCAGTATTTT. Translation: CASSLRLAPSTDTQYF.

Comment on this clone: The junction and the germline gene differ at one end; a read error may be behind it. The CDR3 loop reads CASSEEIRGGLYGYTF. The CDR3 nucleotides are TGCGCCAGCAGCGAAGAGATCCGGGGAGGACTCTATGGCTACACCTTC. This chain uses TRBV4-3 with TRBJ1-2; D is uncertain. Germline-derived CDR1 and CDR2 are LGHNA and YSLEER. The CDR3 loop spans 16 amino acids.

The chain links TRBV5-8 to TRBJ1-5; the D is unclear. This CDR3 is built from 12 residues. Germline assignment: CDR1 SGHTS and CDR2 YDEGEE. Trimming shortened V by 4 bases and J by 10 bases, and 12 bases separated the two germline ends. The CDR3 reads CASSLGRVPQHF. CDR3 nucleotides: TGTGCCAGCAGCCTGGGTCGGGTTCCCCAGCATTTT.

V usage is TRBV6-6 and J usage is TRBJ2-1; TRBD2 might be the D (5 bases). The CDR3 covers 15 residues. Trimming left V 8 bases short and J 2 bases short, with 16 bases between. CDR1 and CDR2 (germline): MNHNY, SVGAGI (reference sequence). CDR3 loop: CASSTPRRAYNEQFF. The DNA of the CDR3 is TGTGCCAGCTCCACGCCGAGGCGGGCCTACAATGAGCAGTTCTTC.

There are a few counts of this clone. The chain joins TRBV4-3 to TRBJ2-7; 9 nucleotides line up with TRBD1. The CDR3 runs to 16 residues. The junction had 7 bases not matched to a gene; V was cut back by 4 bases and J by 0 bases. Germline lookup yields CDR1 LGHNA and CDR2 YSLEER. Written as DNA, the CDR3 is TGCGCCAGCAGCCTAGGACAGGGGCGAAGCTCCTACGAGCAGTACTTC. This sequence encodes CASSLGQGRSSYEQYF.

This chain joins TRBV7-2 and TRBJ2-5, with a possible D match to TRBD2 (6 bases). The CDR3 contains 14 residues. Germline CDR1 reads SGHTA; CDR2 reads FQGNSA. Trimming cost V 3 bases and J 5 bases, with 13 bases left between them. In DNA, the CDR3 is TGTGCCAGCAGCTTTGGGAGCGGAGGGGAGACCCAGTACTTC. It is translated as CASSFGSGGETQYF.

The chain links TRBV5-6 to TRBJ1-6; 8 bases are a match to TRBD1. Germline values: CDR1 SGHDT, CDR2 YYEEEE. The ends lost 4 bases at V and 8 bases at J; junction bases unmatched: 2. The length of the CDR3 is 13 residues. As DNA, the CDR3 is TGTGCCAGCAGCATGACAGGGGATTCACCCCTCCACTTT. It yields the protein CASSMTGDSPLHF. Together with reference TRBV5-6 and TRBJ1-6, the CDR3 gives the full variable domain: DAGVTQSPTHLIKTRGQQVTLRCSPKSGHDTVSWYQQALGQGPQFIFQYYEEEERQRGNFPDRFSGHQFPNYSSELNVNALLLGDSALYLCASSMTGDSPLHFGNGTRLTVT.

The CDR3 here is CASSQGWSTGELFF. Written as DNA, the CDR3 is TGCGCCAGCAGCCAGGGTTGGAGCACCGGGGAGCTGTTTTTT. The chain joins TRBV4-3 to TRBJ2-2; no clear D. The ends were cut back, 3 bases at V and 4 bases at J, with 9 bases in the middle. CDR1 is LGHNA, CDR2 YSLEER, per germline. CDR3 length: 14 amino acids.

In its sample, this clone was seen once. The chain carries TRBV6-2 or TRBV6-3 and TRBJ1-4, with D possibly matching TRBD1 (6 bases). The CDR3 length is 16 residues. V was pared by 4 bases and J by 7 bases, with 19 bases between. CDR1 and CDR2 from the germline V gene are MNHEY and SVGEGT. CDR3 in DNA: TGTGCCAGCAGTTCAAGCCGGACAGTGGGTATTGAAAAACTGTTTTTT. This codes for CASSSSRTVGIEKLFF.

The CDR3 here is CASSGLAADTQYF. CDR3 coding DNA: TGTGCCAGCAGCGGTCTAGCAGCAGATACGCAGTATTTT. This chain links TRBV7-2 with TRBJ2-3, with D possibly TRBD2 on 5 matching bases. V was trimmed by 5 bases and J by 4 bases, leaving 10 bases between them. Germline values: CDR1 SGHTA, CDR2 FQGNSA. The CDR3 is 13 residues long.

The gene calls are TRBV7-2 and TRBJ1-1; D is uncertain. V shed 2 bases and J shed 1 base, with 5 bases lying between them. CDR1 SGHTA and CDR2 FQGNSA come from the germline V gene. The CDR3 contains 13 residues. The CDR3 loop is CASSLLGNTEAFF. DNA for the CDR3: TGTGCCAGCAGCTTACTAGGGAACACTGAAGCTTTCTTT.

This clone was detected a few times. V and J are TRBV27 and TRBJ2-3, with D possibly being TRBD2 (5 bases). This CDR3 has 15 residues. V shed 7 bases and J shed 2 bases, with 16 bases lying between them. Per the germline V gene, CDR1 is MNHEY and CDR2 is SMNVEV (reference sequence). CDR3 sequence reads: CASTLVMGDTDTQYF. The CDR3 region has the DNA TGTGCCAGCACCTTGGTTATGGGAGACACAGATACGCAGTATTTT.

The CDR3 DNA follows: TGTGCCAGCAGTATTAGATCGAGGAACACCGGGGAGCTGTTTTTT. Its translation: CASSIRSRNTGELFF. The J gene is TRBJ2-2, the V gene TRBV7-2; D unclear. Germline-derived CDR1 and CDR2 are SGHTA and FQGNSA. The ends were cut back, 6 bases at V and 1 base at J, with 12 bases in the middle. This CDR3 has 15 residues.

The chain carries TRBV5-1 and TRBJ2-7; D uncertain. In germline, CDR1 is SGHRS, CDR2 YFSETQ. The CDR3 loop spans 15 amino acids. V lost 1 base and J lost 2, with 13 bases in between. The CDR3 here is CASSLRLGPTYEQYF. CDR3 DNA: TGCGCCAGCAGCTTGAGGTTGGGCCCGACCTACGAGCAGTACTTC.

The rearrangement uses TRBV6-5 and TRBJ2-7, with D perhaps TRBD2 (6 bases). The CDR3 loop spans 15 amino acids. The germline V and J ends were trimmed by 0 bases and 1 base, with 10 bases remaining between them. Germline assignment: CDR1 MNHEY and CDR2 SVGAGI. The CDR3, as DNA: TGTGCCAGCAGTTACTCGAGACTAGTTTCCTACGAGCAGTACTTC. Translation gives CASSYSRLVSYEQYF.